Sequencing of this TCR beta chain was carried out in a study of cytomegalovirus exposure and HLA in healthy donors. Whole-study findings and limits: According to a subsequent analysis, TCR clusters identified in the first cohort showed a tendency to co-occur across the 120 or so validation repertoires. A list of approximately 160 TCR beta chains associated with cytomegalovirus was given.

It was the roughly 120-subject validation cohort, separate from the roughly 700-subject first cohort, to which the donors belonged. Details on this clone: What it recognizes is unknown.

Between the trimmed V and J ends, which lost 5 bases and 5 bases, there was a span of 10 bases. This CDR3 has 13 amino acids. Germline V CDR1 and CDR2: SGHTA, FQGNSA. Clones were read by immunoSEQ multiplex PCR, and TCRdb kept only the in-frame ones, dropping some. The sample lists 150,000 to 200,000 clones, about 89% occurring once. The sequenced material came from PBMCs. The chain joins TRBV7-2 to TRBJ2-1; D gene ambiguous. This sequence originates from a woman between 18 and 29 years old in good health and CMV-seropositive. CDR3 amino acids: CASSPDSNNEQFF. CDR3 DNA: TGTGCCAGCAGCCCTGACTCAAACAATGAGCAGTTCTTC.